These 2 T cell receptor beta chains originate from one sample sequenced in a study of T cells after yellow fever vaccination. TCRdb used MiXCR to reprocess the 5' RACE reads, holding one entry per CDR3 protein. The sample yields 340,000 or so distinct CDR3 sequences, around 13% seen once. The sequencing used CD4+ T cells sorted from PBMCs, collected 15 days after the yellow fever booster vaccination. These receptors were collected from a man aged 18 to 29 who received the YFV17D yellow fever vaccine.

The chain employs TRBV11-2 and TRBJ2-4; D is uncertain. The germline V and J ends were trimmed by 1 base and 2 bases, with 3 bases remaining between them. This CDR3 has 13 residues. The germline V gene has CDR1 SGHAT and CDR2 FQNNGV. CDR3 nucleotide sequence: TGTGCCAGCAGCTTAGCCCCCAAAAACATTCAGTACTTC. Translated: CASSLAPKNIQYF.

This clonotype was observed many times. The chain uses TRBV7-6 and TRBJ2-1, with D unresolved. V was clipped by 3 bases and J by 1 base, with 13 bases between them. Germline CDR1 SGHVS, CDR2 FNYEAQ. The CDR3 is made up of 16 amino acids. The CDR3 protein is CASSFPYRNSYNEQFF. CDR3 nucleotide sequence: TGTGCCAGCAGCTTCCCTTACAGAAATTCCTACAATGAGCAGTTCTTC.